This T cell receptor beta chain was obtained from a study of graft-versus-host responses after intestinal transplantation. Study information: Multivisceral, liver-intestinal, or isolated intestinal grafts were transplanted into recipients. Tacrolimus plus steroids were given to all recipients for approximately 3 years, preceded by anti-thymocyte globulin induction.

Method: immunoSEQ multiplex PCR; TCRdb's copy keeps in-frame clones and lacks some. Among some 41,000 clones, about 92% were seen once, and the ten largest hold less than 4%. CDR1 is SNHLY and CDR2 is FYNNEI in the germline V gene. The CDR3 loop spans 15 amino acids. J was trimmed by 14 bases and V by 3 bases; bases with no gene match: 9. The sample was PBMCs, taken 700 to 850 days after intestinal transplantation. The chain is built from TRBV2 and TRBJ2-1; 14 positions match TRBD2. The receptor was derived from a human patient who received an intestinal transplant, so some T cells may come from the graft donor. The CDR3 here is CASSEGLAGVTSEFF. The CDR3 coding sequence is TGTGCCAGCAGTGAGGGACTAGCGGGAGTAACTAGCGAGTTCTTC.